This is a list of T cell receptor beta chains from one sample in a study of CD8 T cells in ankylosing spondylitis. TCRdb re-analysed the 5' RACE reads in MiXCR, keeping a single row per CDR3 protein. The sample has some 130,000 distinct CDR3 sequences; 8% to 9% are singletons. Sequencing used synovial fluid, either unsorted or a sorted T cell fraction (not recorded which). The receptors were sampled from a male donor with ankylosing spondylitis. CDR3s include the opening cysteine and the closing phenylalanine or tryptophan. The D gene is left open where the match is weak. Not every row has a clone size; where given, it reads once, few, many or a size class.

>TRBJ2-7|.|TRBV4-3|few
TGCGCCAGCAGCCAAGTGGTGACCCTTTACGAGCAGTACTTC
CASSQVVTLYEQYF
>TRBJ1-1|TRBD1|TRBV4-1|.
TGCGCCAGCAGCCGCCTGCAACCGGGACAGGGCACGAACACTGAAGCTTTCTTT
CASSRLQPGQGTNTEAFF
>TRBJ1-5|.|TRBV19|few
TGTGCCAGTAGTCAACTGGGGGGCAATCAGCCCCAGCATTTT
CASSQLGGNQPQHF
>TRBJ2-7|TRBD1|TRBV6-2/TRBV6-3|.
TGTGCCAGCAGTCTCTCAACAGGGGGGAAGTACTTC
CASSLSTGGKYF
>TRBJ2-7|TRBD1|TRBV28|.
TGTGCCAGCAGTTTTGCGTCTAGTCAGGGGGTCTACGAGCAGTACTTC
CASSFASSQGVYEQYF
>TRBJ1-1|.|TRBV29-1|many
TGCAGCGTTGAGCGCAGCTCTAACACTGAAGCTTTCTTT
CSVERSSNTEAFF
>TRBJ2-7|.|TRBV7-2|.
TGTGCCAGCAGACGACAGGACCCGAGCCCCGAGCAGTACTTC
CASRRQDPSPEQYF
>TRBJ1-5|.|TRBV9|.
TGTGCCAGCAGCCCGCGGACGGGTTATTCGCCCCAGCATTTT
CASSPRTGYSPQHF
>TRBJ2-1|TRBD2|TRBV3-1|few
TGTGCCAGCAGCTCACATACCGGGGGGTATGAAAAGAATGAGCAGTTCTTC
CASSSHTGGYEKNEQFF
>TRBJ2-3|TRBD2|TRBV5-4|many
TGTGCCAGCAGCTTGGGACTAGGGGAGGGAGATACGCAGTATTTT
CASSLGLGEGDTQYF
>TRBJ1-6|TRBD1|TRBV12-3/TRBV12-4|many
TGTGCCAGCGCCTACTGGGGGGACAGGAATTCACCCCTCCACTTT
CASAYWGDRNSPLHF
>TRBJ1-4|.|TRBV6-2/TRBV6-3|many
TGTGCCAGCACCAATGACGGAACAGATGAAAAACTGTTTTTT
CASTNDGTDEKLFF
>TRBJ2-3|.|TRBV2|many
TGTGCCAGCAGTGAAGGATGGGGACCAGATACGCAGTATTTT
CASSEGWGPDTQYF
>TRBJ1-5|TRBD1|TRBV6-2/TRBV6-3|.
TGTGCCAGCGGTACCTGGACAGGGGAGGGTCAGCCCCAGCATTTT
CASGTWTGEGQPQHF
>TRBJ1-2|TRBD1|TRBV20-1|.
TGCAGTGCTAAGCAGGGGGCGCGGCGGTCGACTACCTTC
CSAKQGARRSTTF
>TRBJ2-1|.|TRBV7-9|few
TGTGCCAGCAGCCGCCACGTACCGGACGGCCTGGAGCAGTTCTTC
CASSRHVPDGLEQFF
>TRBJ2-5|.|TRBV7-6|many
TGTGCCAGCAGCTTTAAAGAGACCCAGTACTTC
CASSFKETQYF
>TRBJ2-3|.|TRBV20-1|many
TGCAGTGCTAGCGGAACAGATACGCAGTATTTT
CSASGTDTQYF
>TRBJ2-1|TRBD1|TRBV7-2|many
TGTGCCAGCAGCTCATGGACAGGGGGCGACTACAATGAGCAGTTCTTC
CASSSWTGGDYNEQFF
>TRBJ2-6|.|TRBV20-1|many
TGCAGTGCTGGTCCCTCTGGGGCCAACGTCCTGACTTTC
CSAGPSGANVLTF
>TRBJ2-1|TRBD2|TRBV2|many
TGTGCCAGCAGTAGCCTAGCGGGAGGAGGCAATGAGCAGTTCTTC
CASSSLAGGGNEQFF
>TRBJ1-4|.|TRBV2|few
TGTGCCAGCAGTGAAACGGGGAGGCTGTTTTTT
CASSETGRLFF
>TRBJ2-1|.|TRBV14|.
TGTGCCAGCAGCCAACTGGGGTTTCCCTCCTACAATGAGCAGTTCTTC
CASSQLGFPSYNEQFF
>TRBJ2-3|TRBD2|TRBV20-1|many
TGCAGTGCAGCGGGAGGGGGCCCCGTCACGCAGTATTTT
CSAAGGGPVTQYF
>TRBJ1-2|.|TRBV6-1|few
TGTGCCAGCAGCCCCGACCCCTCGGGAGGGTACGATGGCTACACCTTC
CASSPDPSGGYDGYTF
>TRBJ1-1|.|TRBV7-6|many
TGTGCCAGCAGCTTAGAAGTGAACACTGAAGCTTTCTTT
CASSLEVNTEAFF
>TRBJ2-3|.|TRBV20-1|many
TGCAGTGACCGTAGCGGACTTAGCACAGATACGCAGTATTTT
CSDRSGLSTDTQYF
>TRBJ2-5|.|TRBV29-1|many
TGCAGCGTTGGAGGACAGTGGGGTGAGACCCAGTACTTC
CSVGGQWGETQYF
>TRBJ2-4|.|TRBV6-2/TRBV6-3|.
TGTGCCAGCGGGCTCTGGGACATTCAGTACTTC
CASGLWDIQYF
>TRBJ2-3|.|TRBV4-1|.
TGCGCCAGCAGCCAAGTGCTAGCAGATACGCAGTATTTT
CASSQVLADTQYF
>TRBJ2-7|.|TRBV20-1|.
TGCAGTGCTAGAGAAGGAGCTGAAGGCTTCCGGGAGCAGTACTTC
CSAREGAEGFREQYF
>TRBJ1-3|.|TRBV7-2|.
TGTGCCAGCAGCTTATCCGGTTACTCTGGAAACACCATATATTTT
CASSLSGYSGNTIYF
>TRBJ1-1|.|TRBV20-1|many
TGCAGTGTTGAGGGGACGGTCAACACTGAAGCTTTCTTT
CSVEGTVNTEAFF
>TRBJ2-3|.|TRBV5-1|many
TGCGCCAGCAGCTTGACAGGGAGCACAGATACGCAGTATTTT
CASSLTGSTDTQYF
>TRBJ1-5|.|TRBV20-1|many
TGCAGTGTCCGCAGCCCCAATCAGCCCCAGCATTTT
CSVRSPNQPQHF
>TRBJ2-7|TRBD2|TRBV5-1|few
TGCGCCAGCAGCTCTTTCCTAGCGGGAGAAGGCGAGCAGTACTTC
CASSSFLAGEGEQYF
>TRBJ2-2|.|TRBV7-8|.
TGTGCCAGCAGCCCTACTACAGGGATTGCCGGGGAGCTGTTTTTT
CASSPTTGIAGELFF
>TRBJ2-1|TRBD2|TRBV11-2|few
TGTGCCAGCAGCCCGGGGGGGGCTGCCTCCTACAATGAGCAGTTCTTC
CASSPGGAASYNEQFF
>TRBJ1-4|TRBD1|TRBV7-6|many
TGTGCCAGCAGCTACACAGGGGCGGGTGAAAAACTGTTTTTT
CASSYTGAGEKLFF
>TRBJ1-5|.|TRBV20-1|.
TGCAGTGCCAGCAGGGCCAGTGGCCGCAATCAGCCCCAGCATTTT
CSASRASGRNQPQHF
>TRBJ2-7|.|TRBV5-1|few
TGCGCCAGCAGCTTGGCTACGACCTACGAGCAGTACTTC
CASSLATTYEQYF
>TRBJ2-1|.|TRBV5-1|few
TGCGCCAGCAGCGGGGGACACGGGATCACCTACAATGAGCAGTTCTTC
CASSGGHGITYNEQFF
>TRBJ2-6|.|TRBV6-5|many
TGTGCCAGCAGTTACTCGAGGGGCGGACCCTCTGGGGCCAACGTCCTGACTTTC
CASSYSRGGPSGANVLTF
>TRBJ2-5|TRBD1|TRBV5-1|few
TGCGCCAGCAGCCTAACCCCTGGGACAGGGGGCGCGGAGACCCAGTACTTC
CASSLTPGTGGAETQYF
>TRBJ2-2|TRBD1|TRBV20-1|.
TGCAGTGCTGAGGACAGGGGCCCCAAGAACACCGGGGAGCTGTTTTTT
CSAEDRGPKNTGELFF
>TRBJ2-3|.|TRBV20-1|many
TGCAGTGGGGGACTTCCCGGCACAGATACGCAGTATTTT
CSGGLPGTDTQYF
>TRBJ1-5|.|TRBV14|.
TGTGCCAGCAGCCGGTCCGGACGGGGCAATCAGCCCCAGCATTTT
CASSRSGRGNQPQHF
>TRBJ2-1|TRBD2|TRBV29-1|many
TGCAGCGCCAGTGGGGCGGGAGTGGACGAGCAGTTCTTC
CSASGAGVDEQFF
>TRBJ2-7|.|TRBV7-8|.
TGTGCCAGCAGCTTCGGGTCCAGCGGCAATCTTTGGGAGCAGTACTTC
CASSFGSSGNLWEQYF